This T cell receptor (beta chain) was recovered during a study of blood T cell repertoires in COVID-19. Study-level background: Spain, Italy and the United States supplied samples that represented acute and convalescent COVID-19. Sources were T cells, B-cell-depleted T cells, or PBMCs; the material itself was cDNA or gDNA.

As originally analysed: Amplified reference gene primers provided the basis for estimating nucleated cell counts. Profiling relied on immunoSEQ multiplex PCR, and the TCRdb table lists in-frame clones only, not all of them. V and J calls plus clone size are reproduced from that table; the DNA served to infer D and trimming. The profile covers some 48,000 clones, with approximately 82% appearing a single time and about 8% taken by the ten largest. The germline CDR1 and CDR2 sequences are SGHTA and FQGTGA. V shed 5 bases, J shed 6 bases, and the junction held 7 bases outside the gene matches. This CDR3 region has 14 residues.

The specimen sequenced was peripheral blood. The receptor was isolated from a human donor in a cohort sampled during active COVID-19. The chain links TRBV7-3 to TRBJ2-1; 7 bases match TRBD2. CDR3 nucleotides: TGTGCCAGCAGCCAACTGACTAGCAGCAATGAGCAGTTCTTC. It translates to CASSQLTSSNEQFF. Variable domain in full (rest from reference TRBV7-3 and TRBJ2-1): GAGVSQTPSNKVTEKGKYVELRCDPISGHTALYWYRQSLGQGPEFLIYFQGTGAADDSGLPNDRFFAVRPEGSVSTLKIQRTERGDSAVYLCASSQLTSSNEQFFGPGTRLTVL.